The rows below give T cell receptor beta chains drawn from one sample of a study of cytomegalovirus exposure and HLA in healthy donors. Profiling relied on immunoSEQ multiplex PCR, and the TCRdb table lists in-frame clones only, not all of them. The sample shows 150,000 to 200,000 clones, approximately 82% of them seen only once. Sample: PBMCs. The receptors stem from a woman aged 40 to 49 in good health and CMV-seropositive. The CDR3 runs from the conserved cysteine through the conserved F or W. The D gene is left open where the match is weak. Expanded clones get a size class; other rows say once, few or many, or leave the size out.

J gene: TRBJ2-1
V gene: TRBV28
clone size: once
D gene: TRBD2
CDR3 DNA: TGTGCCAGCAGTTTAACTAGCGGGCAAAACAATGAGCAGTTCTTC
CDR3 protein: CASSLTSGQNNEQFF

J gene: TRBJ2-1
V gene: TRBV2
clone size: few
D gene: TRBD2
CDR3 DNA: TGTGCCAGCAAGGGCCTAGCGGGAACTGAGCAGTTCTTC
CDR3 protein: CASKGLAGTEQFF

J gene: TRBJ2-7
V gene: TRBV6-1
clone size: NA
D gene: TRBD1
CDR3 DNA: TGTGCCAGCAGTGTGGACAGGGCTCCCTACGAGCAGTACTTC
CDR3 protein: CASSVDRAPYEQYF

J gene: TRBJ2-3
V gene: TRBV4-3
clone size: once
D gene: TRBD2
CDR3 DNA: TGCGCCAGCAGCCCAGCGGGAGGGCCAGGAGATACGCAGTATTTT
CDR3 protein: CASSPAGGPGDTQYF

J gene: TRBJ2-1
V gene: TRBV5-1
clone size: NA
D gene: TRBD1
CDR3 DNA: TGCGCCAGCAGCTCGGGACAGGGAGGGAATGAGCAGTTCTTC
CDR3 protein: CASSSGQGGNEQFF

J gene: TRBJ2-5
V gene: TRBV9
clone size: NA
D gene: TRBD2
CDR3 DNA: TGTGCCAGCAGGAGGGGACTAGCGGAAGAGACCCAGTACTTC
CDR3 protein: CASRRGLAEETQYF

J gene: TRBJ2-1
V gene: TRBV29-1
clone size: NA
D gene: NA
CDR3 DNA: TGCAGCGCCGGACAATCCGACAATGAGCAGTTCTTC
CDR3 protein: CSAGQSDNEQFF

J gene: TRBJ2-1
V gene: TRBV9
clone size: once
D gene: NA
CDR3 DNA: TGTGCCAGCAGCAGGCCAGGGCGTAGGTATGAGCAGTTCTTC
CDR3 protein: CASSRPGRRYEQFF

J gene: TRBJ2-1
V gene: TRBV10-3
clone size: NA
D gene: TRBD1
CDR3 DNA: TGTGCCATCAAGAGGGACAGGGGGGCCCCTAACAATGAGCAGTTCTTC
CDR3 protein: CAIKRDRGAPNNEQFF

J gene: TRBJ1-1
V gene: TRBV6-5
clone size: NA
D gene: NA
CDR3 DNA: TGTGCCAGCACTCGACAGCCGTACACTGAAGCTTTCTTT
CDR3 protein: CASTRQPYTEAFF

J gene: TRBJ2-5
V gene: TRBV18
clone size: NA
D gene: NA
CDR3 DNA: TGTGCCAGCTCACCGATTGGGCAGGGACAAGAGACCCAGTACTTC
CDR3 protein: CASSPIGQGQETQYF

J gene: TRBJ2-1
V gene: TRBV20-1
clone size: NA
D gene: NA
CDR3 DNA: TGCAGTGTGTTATCGAATGAGCAGTTCTTC
CDR3 protein: CSVLSNEQFF

J gene: TRBJ1-5
V gene: TRBV6-6
clone size: many
D gene: NA
CDR3 DNA: TGTGCCAGCAGTTACGGCCAGGGGAGTCAGCCCCAGCATTTT
CDR3 protein: CASSYGQGSQPQHF

J gene: TRBJ2-1
V gene: TRBV10-2
clone size: NA
D gene: TRBD2
CDR3 DNA: TGCGCCAGCAGCATCAGCGGGAGGGCCTTCTATGAGCAGTTCTTC
CDR3 protein: CASSISGRAFYEQFF

J gene: TRBJ1-2
V gene: TRBV18
clone size: few
D gene: TRBD1
CDR3 DNA: TGTGCCAGCTCACCCGAGGGACAGAGGAATGGCTACACCTTC
CDR3 protein: CASSPEGQRNGYTF